These T cell receptor beta chains were read from a single sample in a study of T cells after yellow fever vaccination. TCRdb reprocessed the 5' RACE reads with MiXCR, giving one entry per CDR3 protein. The table lists 300,000 or so distinct CDR3 sequences, 7.5% to 9% of them singletons. The sample was CD4+ T cells sorted from PBMCs, taken 5 days after the yellow fever booster vaccination. The receptors shown here come from a young man who received the YFV17D yellow fever vaccine. Both conserved end residues are part of each CDR3. Fields, in order: D gene, clone size, V gene, J gene, CDR3 DNA, CDR3 protein. D genes are given only for firm matches. Where a row states a size, it is once, few, many or the class of an expanded clone; other rows omit it.

D: NA; size: few; V: TRBV12-3/TRBV12-4; J: TRBJ1-1; DNA: TGTGCCAGCAGTTTCGGGGATATGAACACTGAAGCTTTCTTT; CDR3: CASSFGDMNTEAFF
D: NA; size: many; V: TRBV7-2; J: TRBJ1-5; DNA: TGTGCCAGCAGCCAATATAGCAATCAGCCCCAGCATTTT; CDR3: CASSQYSNQPQHF
D: NA; size: NA; V: TRBV12-5; J: TRBJ2-3; DNA: TGTGCTAGTGGTTTGCGGGACCCTAGCACAGATACGCAGTATTTT; CDR3: CASGLRDPSTDTQYF
D: NA; size: NA; V: TRBV4-2; J: TRBJ1-4; DNA: TGTGCCAGCAGCCAAGGAGGGGCCTTAAATGAAAAACTGTTTTTT; CDR3: CASSQGGALNEKLFF
D: NA; size: many; V: TRBV5-1; J: TRBJ2-3; DNA: TGCGCCAGCAGCTTGGGATACTACACAGATACGCAGTATTTT; CDR3: CASSLGYYTDTQYF
D: NA; size: NA; V: TRBV4-3; J: TRBJ1-6; DNA: TGCGCCAGCAGCTCGCAGGGCTCCAGCTCCTATAATTCACCCCTCCACTTT; CDR3: CASSSQGSSSYNSPLHF
D: TRBD1; size: few; V: TRBV12-3/TRBV12-4; J: TRBJ1-6; DNA: TGTGCCAGCCGAGGGACAGGGCCTTCACCCCTCCACTTT; CDR3: CASRGTGPSPLHF
D: TRBD2; size: NA; V: TRBV3-1; J: TRBJ2-3; DNA: TGTGCCAGCAGCCCATCGGCGGGGAGGGAAGATACGCAGTATTTT; CDR3: CASSPSAGREDTQYF
D: TRBD1; size: NA; V: TRBV11-2; J: TRBJ1-6; DNA: TGTGCCAGCAGCTTAGCCCACAGGGGGTTCTCACCCCTCCACTTT; CDR3: CASSLAHRGFSPLHF
D: NA; size: many; V: TRBV20-1; J: TRBJ1-2; DNA: TGCAGTGCTGTTGTTTCATTCTATGGCTACACCTTC; CDR3: CSAVVSFYGYTF
D: NA; size: few; V: TRBV30; J: TRBJ1-1; DNA: TGTGCCTGGAGTGTACTGGCGAGGGCTTTCTTT; CDR3: CAWSVLARAFF
D: TRBD1; size: few; V: TRBV4-1; J: TRBJ1-5; DNA: TGCGCCAGCAGCGCGGGGACAGGAAGGGGCAATCAGCCCCAGCATTTT; CDR3: CASSAGTGRGNQPQHF
D: TRBD2; size: few; V: TRBV20-1; J: TRBJ2-1; DNA: TGCAGTGCTTTGACTAGCGGGGGGGGCAATGAGCAGTTCTTC; CDR3: CSALTSGGGNEQFF
D: TRBD1; size: many; V: TRBV4-3; J: TRBJ1-1; DNA: TGCGCCAGCAGCCAAGGGACAGGGGGGTTTTGGGGCACTGAAGCTTTCTTT; CDR3: CASSQGTGGFWGTEAFF
D: NA; size: NA; V: TRBV5-1; J: TRBJ1-2; DNA: TGCGCCAGCAGGGTCGATGGGGGCTACACCTTC; CDR3: CASRVDGGYTF
D: NA; size: NA; V: TRBV12-3/TRBV12-4; J: TRBJ2-7; DNA: TGTGCCAGCGTGTCATTTCCCTACGAGCAGTACTTC; CDR3: CASVSFPYEQYF
D: TRBD1; size: NA; V: TRBV7-2; J: TRBJ1-3; DNA: TGTGCCAGCAGCTCCTTTCCCGGGACAGCCTCTGGAAACACCATATATTTT; CDR3: CASSSFPGTASGNTIYF
D: NA; size: many; V: TRBV7-2; J: TRBJ2-3; DNA: TGTGCCAGCAGCCCGGACTCTAGCACAGATACGCAGTATTTT; CDR3: CASSPDSSTDTQYF
D: TRBD1; size: NA; V: TRBV2; J: TRBJ2-2; DNA: TGTGCCAGCCAGACAGGGACGAACACCGGGGAGCTGTTTTTT; CDR3: CASQTGTNTGELFF
D: NA; size: few; V: TRBV30; J: TRBJ1-5; DNA: TGTGCCTGGAGTCCCGGTTCTCGTCAGCCCCAGCATTTT; CDR3: CAWSPGSRQPQHF
D: TRBD2; size: many; V: TRBV12-3/TRBV12-4; J: TRBJ2-1; DNA: TGTGCCAGCAGCCGGGACTACGCCTACAATGAGCAGTTCTTC; CDR3: CASSRDYAYNEQFF
D: TRBD1; size: few; V: TRBV5-5; J: TRBJ1-2; DNA: TGTGCCAGCAGCCAGGGACAGAGCTTCTATGGCTACACCTTC; CDR3: CASSQGQSFYGYTF
D: TRBD2; size: NA; V: TRBV5-1; J: TRBJ2-3; DNA: TGCGCCAGCAGCTTGCCTAGCGGGGGGTCAGATACGCAGTATTTT; CDR3: CASSLPSGGSDTQYF
D: NA; size: many; V: TRBV28; J: TRBJ1-5; DNA: TGTGCCAGCAGTTCCCAGGGTCAGCCCCAGCATTTT; CDR3: CASSSQGQPQHF
D: NA; size: many; V: TRBV24-1; J: TRBJ1-1; DNA: TGTGCCACCAGTGCGGACTTTCCCGGCGCTGAAGCTTTCTTT; CDR3: CATSADFPGAEAFF
D: NA; size: NA; V: TRBV7-2; J: TRBJ1-3; DNA: TGTGCCAGCAGCTTAGGAAGAACAGGGACTGGAAACACCATATATTTT; CDR3: CASSLGRTGTGNTIYF
D: NA; size: NA; V: TRBV5-8; J: TRBJ1-1; DNA: TGTGCCAGCAGCTACTTTGGGGGAACGACTGAAGCTTTCTTT; CDR3: CASSYFGGTTEAFF
D: NA; size: few; V: TRBV7-9; J: TRBJ1-2; DNA: TGTGCCAGCAGCCCCGCGGAGGGCGGCTACACCTTC; CDR3: CASSPAEGGYTF
D: NA; size: NA; V: TRBV12-3/TRBV12-4; J: TRBJ1-2; DNA: TGTGCCAGCAGTGTCCTCAGGGGTGGTGGCTACACCTTC; CDR3: CASSVLRGGGYTF
D: NA; size: few; V: TRBV6-1; J: TRBJ2-7; DNA: TGTGCCAGCAGTCAGGAGGCCGGCAGCCCCTACGAGCAGTACTTC; CDR3: CASSQEAGSPYEQYF
D: NA; size: few; V: TRBV3-1; J: TRBJ2-5; DNA: TGTGCCAGCAGTGTCAAGGAGTACCAAGAGACCCAGTACTTC; CDR3: CASSVKEYQETQYF
D: TRBD2; size: NA; V: TRBV7-2; J: TRBJ2-5; DNA: TGTGCCAGCGGACTAGCGGGGGCCCAAGAGACCCAGTACTTC; CDR3: CASGLAGAQETQYF
D: NA; size: many; V: TRBV29-1; J: TRBJ1-1; DNA: TGCAGCGTTGTACGGAAAATCAACACTGAAGCTTTCTTT; CDR3: CSVVRKINTEAFF
D: TRBD1; size: many; V: TRBV20-1; J: TRBJ2-7; DNA: TGCAGTGCTAGAGGGACAGGGGGACCAGGGGAGCAGTACTTC; CDR3: CSARGTGGPGEQYF
D: TRBD1; size: few; V: TRBV29-1; J: TRBJ2-1; DNA: TGCAGCGTTGATCCGACAGGGCTGAGATACAATGAGCAGTTCTTC; CDR3: CSVDPTGLRYNEQFF
D: TRBD2; size: few; V: TRBV5-1; J: TRBJ2-3; DNA: TGCGCCAGCAGCCCGCGCCCTAGCGGGGACACAGATACGCAGTATTTT; CDR3: CASSPRPSGDTDTQYF
D: NA; size: many; V: TRBV5-1; J: TRBJ2-5; DNA: TGCGCCAGCAGCTTGCCAGAAGAGACCCAGTACTTC; CDR3: CASSLPEETQYF
D: NA; size: NA; V: TRBV5-4; J: TRBJ2-5; DNA: TGTGCCAGCAGCTTGGTCCCGGGGGAGACCCAGTACTTC; CDR3: CASSLVPGETQYF
D: NA; size: many; V: TRBV5-1; J: TRBJ2-1; DNA: TGCGCCAGCAGCTTGGAACTTCCCTCCTACAATGAGCAGTTCTTC; CDR3: CASSLELPSYNEQFF
D: TRBD1; size: many; V: TRBV2; J: TRBJ1-1; DNA: TGTGCCGTTGGAGGGACAGGAAACACTGAAGCTTTCTTT; CDR3: CAVGGTGNTEAFF
D: TRBD1; size: few; V: TRBV20-1; J: TRBJ1-4; DNA: TGCAGTGCTAGAGCTCCGGGACAGCCTAATGAAAAACTGTTTTTT; CDR3: CSARAPGQPNEKLFF
D: TRBD1; size: many; V: TRBV5-1; J: TRBJ1-2; DNA: TGCGCCAGCAGCTTGAGTGTGTCAGGGGGTAATGGCTACACCTTC; CDR3: CASSLSVSGGNGYTF
D: NA; size: NA; V: TRBV9; J: TRBJ1-2; DNA: TGTGCCAGCAGTCGGGGGGCTCTGTTCACTAACTATGGCTACACCTTC; CDR3: CASSRGALFTNYGYTF
D: TRBD2; size: many; V: TRBV5-1; J: TRBJ2-3; DNA: TGCGCCAGCAGCTTCGTCGGGGGGTTTAGCACAGATACGCAGTATTTT; CDR3: CASSFVGGFSTDTQYF
D: TRBD2; size: many; V: TRBV5-8; J: TRBJ2-2; DNA: TGTGCCAGCAGCTTAGGGGAGGGACTGAACACCGGGGAGCTGTTTTTT; CDR3: CASSLGEGLNTGELFF
D: TRBD1; size: few; V: TRBV6-5; J: TRBJ1-6; DNA: TGTGCCAGCAGTCCAGACAGGGGACGTTCACCCCTCCACTTT; CDR3: CASSPDRGRSPLHF
D: NA; size: many; V: TRBV20-1; J: TRBJ2-1; DNA: TGCAGTGCTAGACAATACAATGAGCAGTTCTTC; CDR3: CSARQYNEQFF
D: NA; size: NA; V: TRBV18; J: TRBJ1-2; DNA: TGTGCCAGCTCACCACCGAACCCCCAGGGAAAGGATGGCTACACCTTC; CDR3: CASSPPNPQGKDGYTF
D: TRBD1; size: few; V: TRBV4-3; J: TRBJ1-2; DNA: TGCGCCAGCAGCCAAGGAGCCAAGGACAGGGGGCAAGGCTACACCTTC; CDR3: CASSQGAKDRGQGYTF
D: NA; size: many; V: TRBV4-3; J: TRBJ2-5; DNA: TGCGCCAGCAGCCAAGGGACGGTGTCGGGGGAGACCCAGTACTTC; CDR3: CASSQGTVSGETQYF
D: NA; size: many; V: TRBV7-9; J: TRBJ1-1; DNA: TGTGCCAGCAGCTTAAGTTCCACTGAAGCTTTCTTT; CDR3: CASSLSSTEAFF
D: TRBD2; size: NA; V: TRBV6-5; J: TRBJ2-7; DNA: TGTGCCAGCAGTTACTCCCAGGGAGGGGTCGGATACGAGCAGTACTTC; CDR3: CASSYSQGGVGYEQYF
D: NA; size: NA; V: TRBV4-1; J: TRBJ1-6; DNA: TGCGCCAGCAGCCACCCTAACTCGCCCCTCCACTTT; CDR3: CASSHPNSPLHF